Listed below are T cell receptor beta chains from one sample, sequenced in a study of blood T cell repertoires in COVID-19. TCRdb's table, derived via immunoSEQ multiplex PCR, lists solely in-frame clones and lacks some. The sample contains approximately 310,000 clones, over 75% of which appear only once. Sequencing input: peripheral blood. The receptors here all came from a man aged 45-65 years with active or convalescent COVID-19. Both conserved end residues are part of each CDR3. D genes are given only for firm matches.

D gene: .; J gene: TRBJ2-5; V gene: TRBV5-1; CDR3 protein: CASSSGLSGQETQYF; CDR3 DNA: TGCGCCAGCAGCTCGGGACTTTCGGGCCAAGAGACCCAGTACTTC
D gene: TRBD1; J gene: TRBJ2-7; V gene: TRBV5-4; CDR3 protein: CASSLGTGDTEQYF; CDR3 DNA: TGTGCCAGCAGCTTAGGGACAGGGGACACCGAGCAGTACTTC
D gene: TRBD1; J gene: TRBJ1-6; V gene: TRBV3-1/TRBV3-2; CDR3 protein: CASSPGQGGSPLHF; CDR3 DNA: TGTGCCAGCAGCCCAGGACAGGGAGGTTCACCCCTCCACTTT
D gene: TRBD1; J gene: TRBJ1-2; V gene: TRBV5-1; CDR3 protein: CASSLFTGGHGYTF; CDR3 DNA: TGCGCCAGCAGCTTATTTACAGGGGGCCATGGCTACACCTTC
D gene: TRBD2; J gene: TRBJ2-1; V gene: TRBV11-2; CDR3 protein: CASSLTRGGLDEQFF; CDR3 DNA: TGTGCCAGCAGCTTAACCCGGGGGGGGTTAGATGAGCAGTTCTTC
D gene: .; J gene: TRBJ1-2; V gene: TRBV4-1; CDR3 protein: CASSQAPMTGLVVGYTF; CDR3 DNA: TGCGCCAGCAGCCAAGCCCCCATGACAGGACTCGTTGTTGGCTACACCTTC
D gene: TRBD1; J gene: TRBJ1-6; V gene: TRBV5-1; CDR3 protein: CASSSGQGGSNSPLHF; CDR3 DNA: TGCGCCAGCAGCTCCGGACAGGGGGGTTCCAATTCACCCCTCCACTTT
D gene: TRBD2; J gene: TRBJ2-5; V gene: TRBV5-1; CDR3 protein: CASSPGTSGLRETQYF; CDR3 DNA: TGCGCCAGCAGCCCAGGGACTAGCGGTCTCCGGGAGACCCAGTACTTC
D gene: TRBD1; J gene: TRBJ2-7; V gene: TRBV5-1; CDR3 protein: CASSFQGVQEQYF; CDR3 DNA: TGCGCCAGCAGCTTCCAGGGGGTTCAGGAGCAGTACTTC
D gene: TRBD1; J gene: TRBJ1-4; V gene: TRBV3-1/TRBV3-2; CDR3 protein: CASSQGDRGRNNEKLFF; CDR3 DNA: TGTGCCAGCAGCCAAGGGGACAGGGGGCGGAATAATGAAAAACTGTTTTTT
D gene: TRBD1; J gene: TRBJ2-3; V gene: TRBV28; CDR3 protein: CASSLKTGMYSSTDTQYF; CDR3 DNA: TGTGCCAGCAGTTTAAAGACAGGGATGTATTCTAGCACAGATACGCAGTATTTT
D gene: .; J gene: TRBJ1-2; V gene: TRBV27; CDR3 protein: CASSPSGGYYGYTF; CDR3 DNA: TGTGCCAGCAGTCCCTCGGGAGGGTACTATGGCTACACCTTC
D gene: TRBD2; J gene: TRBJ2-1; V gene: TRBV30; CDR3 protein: CACTGLAGASSYNEQFF; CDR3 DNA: TGTGCCTGTACGGGACTAGCGGGCGCTTCGTCCTACAATGAGCAGTTCTTC
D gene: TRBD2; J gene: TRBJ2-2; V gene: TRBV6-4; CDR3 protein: CASSVFWLAGNTGELFF; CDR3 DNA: TGTGCCAGCAGTGTGTTTTGGCTAGCGGGAAACACCGGGGAGCTGTTTTTT
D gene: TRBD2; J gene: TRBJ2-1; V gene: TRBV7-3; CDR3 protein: CASSLQPRSLAGGINEQFF; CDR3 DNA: TGTGCCAGCAGCTTACAACCCCGTTCTCTAGCGGGGGGCATCAATGAGCAGTTCTTC
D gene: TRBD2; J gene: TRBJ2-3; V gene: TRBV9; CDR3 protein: CASSVGLAGGGTDTQYF; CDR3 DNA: TGTGCCAGCAGCGTAGGCTTAGCGGGGGGTGGCACAGATACGCAGTATTTT
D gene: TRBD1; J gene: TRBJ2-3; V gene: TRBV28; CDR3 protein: CASSLRQGARDTQYF; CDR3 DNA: TGTGCCAGCAGTTTGCGACAGGGGGCAAGAGATACGCAGTATTTT